These 27 T cell receptor beta chains originate from one sample sequenced in a study of blood T cell repertoires in COVID-19. Assay: immunoSEQ multiplex PCR; the TCRdb copy retains only in-frame clones and omits some. The repertoire includes about 180,000 clones, around 88% of them detected once, and about 9.7% sits in the top ten. Sequences were obtained from PBMCs or T cells enriched from blood (not recorded which). The source is a woman aged 25 to 39 who had recovered from COVID-19.

V and J are TRBV6-5 and TRBJ1-3; D gene uncertain. The CDR3 runs to 13 residues. Germline V CDR1 and CDR2: MNHEY, SVGAGI. CDR3 coding DNA: TGTTCCGACCTACAGCCCTCTGGAAACACCATATATTTT. The encoded protein is CSDLQPSGNTIYF.

The rearrangement joins TRBV30 to TRBJ1-2, with 9 nucleotides matching TRBD1. Germline CDR1 and CDR2: GTSNPN and SVGIG (reference sequence). The CDR3 consists of 12 residues. The trim removed 7 bases at V and 4 bases at J, leaving 4 bases unmatched. Here the CDR3 DNA reads TGTGCCTCCGGACAGGGGAGCTATGGCTACACCTTC. Amino acids: CASGQGSYGYTF.

This rearrangement joins TRBV7-2 to TRBJ1-2; 9 bases are shared with TRBD1. With 2 bases clipped from V and 5 bases from J, the junction kept 3 bases outside the gene matches. CDR1 and CDR2 (germline): SGHTA, FQGNSA. The CDR3 has 14 residues. The DNA for the CDR3 is TGTGCCAGCAGCTTATCACAGGGGGCATATGGCTACACCTTC. This codes for CASSLSQGAYGYTF.

The rearrangement joins TRBV24-1 to TRBJ1-2; 8 positions match TRBD1. The germline V gene has CDR1 KGHDR and CDR2 SFDVKD. The V and J ends lost 3 bases and 3 bases, in that order; junction bases with no gene match: 5. The CDR3 runs 15 residues. CDR3 DNA sequence: TGTGCCACCAGTGATCCCGGGACAGGAGACTATGGCTACACCTTC. Translation gives CATSDPGTGDYGYTF.

This clone was observed once. V and J are TRBV21-1 and TRBJ1-1; no DNA check was done on the table's D call, TRBD1. TRBV21-1 has pseudogene status. The length of the CDR3 is 17 residues. CDR3: CASSKVGGSRRGTEAFF. DNA of the CDR3: TGTGCCAGCAGCAAAGTAGGGGGTTCCAGACGGGGCACTGAAGCTTTCTTT.

This chain links TRBV5-1 with TRBJ2-3; 7 bases are shared with TRBD1. Losses at the gene ends were 4 bases for V and 2 bases for J; bases not matched to a gene: 13. The CDR3 runs 17 residues. From germline, CDR1 is SGHRS and CDR2 YFSETQ. The DNA of the CDR3 is TGCGCCAGCAGCATTCAGGGGGACCAGCTGGTCACAGATACGCAGTATTTT. As protein: CASSIQGDQLVTDTQYF.

The J gene is TRBJ1-1, the V gene TRBV11-2; 9 bases line up with TRBD1. From germline, CDR1 is SGHAT and CDR2 FQNNGV. With 3 bases clipped from V and 4 bases from J, the junction kept 6 bases outside the gene matches. The length of the CDR3 is 15 residues. CDR3 residues: CASSFRQGGGTEAFF. CDR3 DNA sequence: TGTGCCAGCAGCTTTCGACAGGGGGGGGGCACTGAAGCTTTCTTT.

The count of this clone is one. This sequence joins TRBV7-9 and TRBJ2-7; tentatively, D is TRBD1 (5 bases). Germline V gene data show CDR1 as SEHNR and CDR2 as FQNEAQ (reference sequence). This CDR3 is 16 amino acids long. The V end was cut by 2 bases, the J end by 3 bases, with 17 bases between. The CDR3 DNA reads TGTGCCAGCAGCTTAAGCAGGTCTCAGGGTGGCTACGAGCAGTACTTC. Its translation: CASSLSRSQGGYEQYF.

This chain joins TRBV18 and TRBJ1-1; 9 positions agree with TRBD1. In germline, CDR1 is KGHSH, CDR2 LQKENI. With V trimmed by 4 bases and J by 11 bases, 8 bases remained unmatched. The CDR3 consists of 13 residues. The CDR3 nucleotides read TGTGCCAGCTCACTCCGACAGGGGGAGGAGGCTTTCTTT. It is translated as CASSLRQGEEAFF. The full variable domain, in which reference TRBV18 and TRBJ1-1 provide the parts outside the CDR3, is NAGVMQNPRHLVRRRGQEARLRCSPMKGHSHVYWYRQLPEEGLKFMVYLQKENIIDESGMPKERFSAEFPKEGPSILRIQQVVRGDSAAYFCASSLRQGEEAFFGQGTRLTVV.

Notes on this clone: This sample includes further DNA sequences coding for the same CDR3. This sequence joins TRBV19 and TRBJ2-7, with 9 bases aligning to TRBD2. From germline, CDR1 is LNHDA and CDR2 SQIVND (reference sequence). The J segment lost 4 bases and the V segment lost 3 bases, leaving 1 base of the junction unmatched. The CDR3 totals 13 residues. Here the CDR3 DNA reads TGTGCCAGTAGTATGGGACTAGCTTACGAGCAGTACTTC. Its protein is CASSMGLAYEQYF.

This clone occurred once. The CDR3 loop reads CASSQGRRGAYEQYF. The CDR3, as DNA: TGTGCCAGCAGCCAAGGCAGGCGGGGGGCCTACGAGCAGTACTTC. V is TRBV3-1 (or the pseudogene TRBV3-2) and J is TRBJ2-7; 8 bases fit TRBD2. Germline CDR1 is LGHDT and CDR2 is YNNKEL (reference sequence). The CDR3 extends over 15 amino acids. V was clipped by 1 base and J by 2 bases; unmatched bases: 4.

This chain links TRBV5-1 with TRBJ2-1; the match to TRBD2 covers 11 bases. The CDR3 loop spans 16 amino acids. The V and J ends lost 4 bases and 0 bases, in that order; junction bases with no gene match: 3. Germline V lookup: CDR1 SGHRS, CDR2 YFSETQ. CDR3 nucleotide sequence: TGCGCCAGCAGCGAACTAGCGGGAGACTCCTACAATGAGCAGTTCTTC. It codes for CASSELAGDSYNEQFF.

The rearrangement joins TRBV7-2 to TRBJ2-1, with 12 nucleotides matching TRBD2. The J segment lost 9 bases and the V segment lost 3 bases, leaving 6 bases of the junction unmatched. Germline CDR1 is SGHTA and CDR2 is FQGNSA. The CDR3 length is 15 residues. CDR3 region: CASSLVLAGGGEQFF. CDR3 sequence (DNA): TGTGCCAGCAGCTTGGTTCTAGCGGGAGGGGGTGAGCAGTTCTTC.

V usage is TRBV2 and J usage is TRBJ2-1; D is possibly TRBD2 (6 bases). CDR3 length equals 14 residues. The germline V and J ends were trimmed by 0 bases and 9 bases, with 12 bases remaining between them. In germline, CDR1 is SNHLY, CDR2 FYNNEI. The chain's CDR3 is CASSEAWRDSEQFF. As DNA, the CDR3 is TGTGCCAGCAGTGAAGCGTGGAGGGATAGTGAGCAGTTCTTC.

V and J are TRBV12-1 and TRBJ2-1; TRBD1, the D gene given by the table, was not confirmed from the DNA. TRBV12-1 is noted as a pseudogene. There are 15 residues in the CDR3. The CDR3 loop is CASPGRRGSYNEQFF. The CDR3 DNA is TGTGCCAGTCCTGGCCGTAGGGGTTCCTACAATGAGCAGTTCTTC.

This chain uses TRBV6-1 with TRBJ2-6; the match to TRBD2 covers 7 bases. The CDR3 length is 16 residues. Germline CDR1 reads MNHNS; CDR2 reads SASEGT. The V and J ends lost 4 bases and 0 bases, in that order; junction bases with no gene match: 3. The CDR3 nucleotides are TGTGCCAGCAGTGGGACTAGGCTCTCTGGGGCCAACGTCCTGACTTTC. Translating it yields CASSGTRLSGANVLTF.

This chain connects TRBV28 to TRBJ1-1; D not certain. In germline, CDR1 is MDHEN, CDR2 SYDVKM. The V and J ends lost 3 bases and 2 bases respectively, with 19 bases between them. The CDR3 sequence is 17 residues long. The CDR3 spells CASSFPSQTQINTEAFF. The CDR3 DNA sequence: TGTGCCAGCAGTTTCCCCTCCCAAACGCAGATTAACACTGAAGCTTTCTTT. Complete variable domain (other parts from reference TRBV28 and TRBJ1-1): DVKVTQSSRYLVKRTGEKVFLECVQDMDHENMFWYRQDPGLGLRLIYFSYDVKMKEKGDIPEGYSVSREKKERFSLILESASTNQTSMYLCASSFPSQTQINTEAFFGQGTRLTVV.

This sequence joins TRBV9 and TRBJ2-3; TRBD1 matches at 8 bases. J lost 3 bases, V lost 3 bases, and 6 bases had no gene match. The CDR3 is 15 residues long. CDR1 and CDR2 from the germline V gene are SGDLS and YYNGEE. Here the CDR3 DNA reads TGTGCCAGCAGCGGCAGGACAGGGTGGACAGATACGCAGTATTTT. Its protein product is CASSGRTGWTDTQYF.

This sequence joins TRBV5-1 and TRBJ1-2, with 12 bases fitting TRBD1. The CDR3 has 15 residues. Germline V CDR1 and CDR2: SGHRS, YFSETQ. J was trimmed by 7 bases and V by 1 base; bases with no gene match: 5. Here the CDR3 reads CASSLSGTGGGGYTF. CDR3 DNA: TGCGCCAGCAGCTTGTCCGGGACAGGGGGCGGTGGCTACACCTTC.

J is TRBJ2-7 and V is TRBV27, with TRBD1 matching 7 bases. Per germline, CDR1 MNHEY and CDR2 SMNVEV (reference sequence). The CDR3 loop spans 16 amino acids. Trimming removed 7 bases from V and 3 bases from J; junction bases left unmatched: 15. CDR3 protein: CASNWARTGVGYEQYF. CDR3 DNA: TGTGCCAGCAATTGGGCTCGAACAGGGGTGGGCTACGAGCAGTACTTC.

This clone was picked up a small number of times. This rearrangement joins TRBV6-4 to TRBJ1-5, with D unresolved. The CDR3 is 13 residues long. V gave up 4 bases and J gave up 2 bases, with 6 bases separating them. CDR1 MRHNA and CDR2 SNTAGT come from the germline V gene. CDR3 residues: CASSATGNQPQHF. The CDR3 DNA reads TGTGCCAGCAGTGCCACAGGCAATCAGCCCCAGCATTTT.

The gene calls are TRBV5-6 and TRBJ2-5; 8 positions agree with TRBD2. The CDR3 is made up of 18 amino acids. After removal of 2 bases from V and 4 bases from J, the junction contained 16 bases not matched to a gene. CDR1 and CDR2 from the germline V gene are SGHDT and YYEEEE. The CDR3 reads CASSFVVEREFWRETQYF. CDR3 bases: TGTGCCAGCAGCTTTGTTGTCGAGCGGGAGTTTTGGCGAGAGACCCAGTACTTC.

The rearrangement links TRBV24-1 to TRBJ2-2; TRBD2 is a possible D gene (6 bases). The CDR3 has 15 amino acids. Germline lookup yields CDR1 KGHDR and CDR2 SFDVKD. V was pared by 2 bases and J by 1 base, with 7 bases between. The CDR3 DNA reads TGTGCCACCAGTGATTGGCGGGGGAACACCGGGGAGCTGTTTTTT. Its protein is CATSDWRGNTGELFF.

This chain joins TRBV10-3 and TRBJ2-2; 9 bases agree with TRBD2. J was trimmed by 1 base and V by 9 bases; bases with no gene match: 3. Germline-derived CDR1 and CDR2 are ENHRY and SYGVKD. CDR3 length equals 14 residues. This CDR3 reads CAMRTSENTGELFF. The DNA of the CDR3 is TGTGCCATGCGGACTAGCGAGAACACCGGGGAGCTGTTTTTT.

A note on this clone: The germline gene is not matched at one end of the junction; a read error may be the cause. Here the CDR3 DNA reads TGTGCTAGCAGCCTCACAGGGGGCACTGAAGCTTTCTTT. Translation gives CASSLTGGTEAFF. The chain combines TRBV7-7 with TRBJ1-1; 8 bases are shared with TRBD1. Germline loops: CDR1 SSHAT, CDR2 FNYEAQ (reference sequence). The CDR3 spans 13 residues.

Of note for this clone: One base away lies a much larger clone, so this may be a sequencing read error. The V call is TRBV3-1 (or the pseudogene TRBV3-2), the J call TRBJ2-5; D is ambiguous. Germline values: CDR1 LGHDT, CDR2 YNNKEL (reference sequence). The CDR3 runs 11 residues. Deletions cut 4 bases from V and 4 bases from J, with 4 bases between. The CDR3 loop reads CASSPGETQYF. The CDR3 DNA is TGTGCCAGCAGCCCCGGAGAGACCCAGTACTTC.

The chain combines TRBV19 with TRBJ1-2; 7 nucleotides align to TRBD1. Per germline, CDR1 LNHDA and CDR2 SQIVND (reference sequence). Unmatched junction bases numbered 4, after V lost 8 bases and J lost 4 bases. The CDR3 contains 12 residues. The CDR3 DNA reads as TGTGCCAGTTCGACAGGGACCTATGGCTACACCTTC. It translates to CASSTGTYGYTF. The full variable domain, in which reference TRBV19 and TRBJ1-2 provide the parts outside the CDR3, is DGGITQSPKYLFRKEGQNVTLSCEQNLNHDAMYWYRQDPGQGLRLIYYSQIVNDFQKGDIAEGYSVSREKKESFPLTVTSAQKNPTAFYLCASSTGTYGYTFGSGTRLTVV.